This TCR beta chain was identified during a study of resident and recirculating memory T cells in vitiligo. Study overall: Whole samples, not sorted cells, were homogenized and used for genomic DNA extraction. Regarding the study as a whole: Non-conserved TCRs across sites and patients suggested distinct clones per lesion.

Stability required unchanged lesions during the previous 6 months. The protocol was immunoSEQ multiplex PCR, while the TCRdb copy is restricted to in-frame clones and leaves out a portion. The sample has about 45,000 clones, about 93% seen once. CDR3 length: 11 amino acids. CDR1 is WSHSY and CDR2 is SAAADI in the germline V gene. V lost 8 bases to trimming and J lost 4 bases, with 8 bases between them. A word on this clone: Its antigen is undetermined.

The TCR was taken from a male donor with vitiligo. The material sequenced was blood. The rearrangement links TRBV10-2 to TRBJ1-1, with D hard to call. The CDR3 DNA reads TGCGCCAGCCATTCCGGCACTGAAGCTTTCTTT. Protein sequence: CASHSGTEAFF.